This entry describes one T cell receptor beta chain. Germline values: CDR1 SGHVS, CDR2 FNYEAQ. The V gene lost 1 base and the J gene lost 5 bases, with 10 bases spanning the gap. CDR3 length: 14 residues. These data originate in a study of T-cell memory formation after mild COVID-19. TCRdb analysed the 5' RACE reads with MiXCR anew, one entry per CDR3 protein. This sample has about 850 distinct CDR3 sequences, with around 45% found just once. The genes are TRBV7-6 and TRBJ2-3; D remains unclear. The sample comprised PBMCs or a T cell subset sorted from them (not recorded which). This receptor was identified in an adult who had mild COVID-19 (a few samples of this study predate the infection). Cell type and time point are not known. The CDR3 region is CASSLGASQDTQYF. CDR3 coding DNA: TGTGCCAGCAGCTTAGGGGCTAGTCAAGATACGCAGTATTTT.